This T cell receptor (beta chain) comes out of a study of blood T cell repertoires in COVID-19. On the study more broadly: COVID-19 samples from acute and convalescent phases originated in the United States, Italy and Spain. In each case, the material was cDNA or gDNA derived from T cells, B-cell-depleted T cells, or PBMCs.

The germline V gene encodes CDR1 LNHDA and CDR2 SQIVND (reference sequence). The CDR3 loop spans 14 amino acids. The germline V and J ends were trimmed by 8 bases and 2 bases, with 13 bases remaining between them. Original data processing: Reference gene primer amplification gave nucleated cell count estimates. Libraries were prepared by immunoSEQ multiplex PCR; TCRdb keeps only in-frame clonotypes and omits some of them. Clone size and the V and J calls come from that table; the DNA yielded D and trimming. The sample has approximately 130,000 clones, 80% seen once. Input material: peripheral blood. The V and J genes are TRBV19 and TRBJ1-5; tentatively, D is TRBD1 (6 bases). This clonotype was obtained from a human donor in a cohort sampled during active COVID-19. This CDR3 reads CASQGSRGNQPQHF. The DNA for the CDR3 is TGTGCCAGTCAGGGGAGTCGGGGCAATCAGCCCCAGCATTTT.